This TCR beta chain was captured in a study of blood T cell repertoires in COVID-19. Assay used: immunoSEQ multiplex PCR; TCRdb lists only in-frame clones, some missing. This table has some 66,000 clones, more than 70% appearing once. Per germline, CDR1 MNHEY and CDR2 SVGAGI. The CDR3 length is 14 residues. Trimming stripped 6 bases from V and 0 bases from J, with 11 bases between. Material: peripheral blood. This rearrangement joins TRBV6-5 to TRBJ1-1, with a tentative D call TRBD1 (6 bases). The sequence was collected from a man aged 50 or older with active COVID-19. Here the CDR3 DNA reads TGTGCCAGCAGCTCCGACAGGTTGAACACTGAAGCTTTCTTT. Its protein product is CASSSDRLNTEAFF.